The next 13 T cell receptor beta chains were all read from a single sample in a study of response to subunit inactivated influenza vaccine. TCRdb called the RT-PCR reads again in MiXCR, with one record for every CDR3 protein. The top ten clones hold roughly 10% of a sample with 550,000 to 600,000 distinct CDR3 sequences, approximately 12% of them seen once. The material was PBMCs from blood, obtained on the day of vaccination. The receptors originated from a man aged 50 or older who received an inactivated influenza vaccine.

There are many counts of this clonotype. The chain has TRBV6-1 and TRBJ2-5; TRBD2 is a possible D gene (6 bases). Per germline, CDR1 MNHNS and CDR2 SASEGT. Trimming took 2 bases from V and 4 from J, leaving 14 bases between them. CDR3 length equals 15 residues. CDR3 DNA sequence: TGTGCCAGCAGTGAACTGGGGGGTTCGGCAGAGACCCAGTACTTC. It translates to CASSELGGSAETQYF.

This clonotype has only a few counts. For the CDR3, the DNA is TGTGCCAGCAGCTTAGATACGGTTTACGAGCAGTACTTC. Protein product: CASSLDTVYEQYF. The chain links TRBV11-2 to TRBJ2-7; D is unresolved. Trimming pared 0 bases from V and 4 bases from J, leaving 7 bases between. Germline V CDR1 and CDR2: SGHAT, FQNNGV. The CDR3 runs 13 residues. The full variable domain, with the rest looked up from reference TRBV11-2 and TRBJ2-7, is EAGVAQSPRYKIIEKRQSVAFWCNPISGHATLYWYQQILGQGPKLLIQFQNNGVVDDSQLPKDRFSAERLKGVDSTLKIQPAKLEDSAVYLCASSLDTVYEQYFGPGTRLTVT.

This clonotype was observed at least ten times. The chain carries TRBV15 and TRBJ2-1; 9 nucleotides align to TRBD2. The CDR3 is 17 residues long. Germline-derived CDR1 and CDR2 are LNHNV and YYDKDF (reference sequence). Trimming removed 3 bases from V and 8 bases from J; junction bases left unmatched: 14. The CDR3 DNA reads TGTGCCACCAGCAGGGTACCCGGGAGCGGGGGGCTGGATGAGCAGTTCTTC. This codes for CATSRVPGSGGLDEQFF.

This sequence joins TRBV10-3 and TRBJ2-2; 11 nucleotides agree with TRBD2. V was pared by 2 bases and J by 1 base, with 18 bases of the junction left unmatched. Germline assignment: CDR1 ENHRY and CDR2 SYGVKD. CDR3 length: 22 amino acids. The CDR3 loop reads CAISENRLSSGRKDLNTGELFF. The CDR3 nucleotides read TGTGCCATCAGTGAGAACCGCCTGTCTAGCGGGAGGAAAGACCTGAACACCGGGGAGCTGTTTTTT.

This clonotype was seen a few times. CDR3 amino acids: CASGSVNEQFF. The CDR3, as DNA: TGTGCCAGCGGGAGCGTTAATGAGCAGTTCTTC. The chain carries TRBV25-1 and TRBJ2-1, with D possibly matching TRBD2 (5 bases). This CDR3 region has 11 residues. V was clipped by 8 bases and J by 7 bases, with 9 bases between them. In germline, CDR1 is MGHDK, CDR2 SYGVNS.

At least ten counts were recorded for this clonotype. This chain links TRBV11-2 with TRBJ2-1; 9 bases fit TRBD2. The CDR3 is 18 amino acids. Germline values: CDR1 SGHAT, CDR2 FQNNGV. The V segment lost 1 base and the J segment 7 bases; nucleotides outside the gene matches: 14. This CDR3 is CASSLGWVRGRAGNEQFF. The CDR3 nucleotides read TGTGCCAGCAGCTTAGGTTGGGTTCGCGGGAGGGCCGGAAATGAGCAGTTCTTC.

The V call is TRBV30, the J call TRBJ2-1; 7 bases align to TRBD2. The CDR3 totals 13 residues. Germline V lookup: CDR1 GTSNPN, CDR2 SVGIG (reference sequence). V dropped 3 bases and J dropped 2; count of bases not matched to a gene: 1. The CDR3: CAWSSGTYNEQFF. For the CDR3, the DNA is TGTGCCTGGAGCAGCGGGACCTACAATGAGCAGTTCTTC.

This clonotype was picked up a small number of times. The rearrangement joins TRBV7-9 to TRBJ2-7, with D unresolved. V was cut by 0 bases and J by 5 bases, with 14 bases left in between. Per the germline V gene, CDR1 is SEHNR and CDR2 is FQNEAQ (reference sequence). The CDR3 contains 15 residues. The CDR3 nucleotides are TGTGCCAGCAGCTTAGCGTGGGTAAAAAAGGACGAGCAGTACTTC. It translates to CASSLAWVKKDEQYF.

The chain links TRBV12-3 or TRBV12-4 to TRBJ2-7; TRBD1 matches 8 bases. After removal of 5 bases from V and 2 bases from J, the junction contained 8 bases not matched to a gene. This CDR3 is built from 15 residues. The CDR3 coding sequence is TGTGCCAGCAGTCTCCCAGGGGGCCTCGCCTACGAGCAGTACTTC. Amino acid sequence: CASSLPGGLAYEQYF.

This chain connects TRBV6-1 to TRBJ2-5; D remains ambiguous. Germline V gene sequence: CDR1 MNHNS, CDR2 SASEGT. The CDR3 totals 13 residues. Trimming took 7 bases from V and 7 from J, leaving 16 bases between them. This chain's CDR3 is CASILELLGTQYF. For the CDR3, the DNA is TGTGCCAGCATTCTTGAACTTTTGGGGACCCAGTACTTC.

CDR3 sequence reads: CASSTGLIGGELFF. DNA of the CDR3: TGTGCCAGCAGTACCGGGCTGATAGGTGGGGAGCTGTTTTTT. J is TRBJ2-2 and V is TRBV12-3 or TRBV12-4; no reliable D call. With 5 bases removed from V and 8 bases from J, the gap between germline ends came to 15 bases. The CDR3 runs 14 residues.

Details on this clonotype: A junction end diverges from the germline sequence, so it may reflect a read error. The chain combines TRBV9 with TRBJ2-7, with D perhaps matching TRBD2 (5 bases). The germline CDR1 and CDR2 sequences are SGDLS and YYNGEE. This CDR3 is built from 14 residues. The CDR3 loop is CAISVGPPGDEQYF. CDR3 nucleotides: TGTGCCATCAGCGTGGGCCCACCCGGGGACGAGCAGTACTTC. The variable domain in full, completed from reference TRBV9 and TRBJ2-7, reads DSGVTQTPKHLITATGQRVTLRCSPRSGDLSVYWYQQSLDQGLQFLIQYYNGEERAKGNILERFSAQQFPDLHSELNLSSLELGDSALYFCAISVGPPGDEQYFGPGTRLTVT.

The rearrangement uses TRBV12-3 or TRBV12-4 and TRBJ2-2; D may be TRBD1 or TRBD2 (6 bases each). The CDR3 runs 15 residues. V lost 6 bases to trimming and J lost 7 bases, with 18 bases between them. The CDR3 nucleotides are TGTGCCAGCAGCCATGCTCGGGGGCGGGTCGGGGAGCTGTTTTTT. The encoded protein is CASSHARGRVGELFF.